Listed below are T cell receptor beta chains from one sample, sequenced in a study of a mutant IDH1 vaccine in newly diagnosed glioma. Sequencing was performed with immunoSEQ multiplex PCR; in TCRdb, only in-frame clones are kept and a portion is missing. In the table there are 35,000 to 50,000 clones, around 84% of which are singletons. The antigens these receptors bind are not known. Sequencing was performed on PBMCs, taken from a glioma patient whose treatment included an IDH1 peptide vaccine. These receptors were obtained from a woman between 18 and 29 years old with glioma. Some clones in this sample may be carry-over from other donors' samples. The conserved cysteine and the conserved F or W are not part of the CDR3 here. Fields, in order: CDR3 protein, V gene, D gene, CDR3 length. A D gene is named only where the DNA matches it firmly.

CDR3: ASWGSSQSTGELHYEQY
V: TRBV2
D: -
length: 17

CDR3: AISEWRAYEQY
V: TRBV10-3
D: -
length: 11

CDR3: ASSLSVNGYT
V: TRBV28
D: -
length: 10

CDR3: ASSFSPSWGTEAF
V: TRBV5-1
D: -
length: 13

CDR3: ASSFGGDTEAF
V: TRBV9
D: -
length: 11

CDR3: ASTSRGFYNEQF
V: TRBV19
D: -
length: 12

CDR3: ASSVAPGGSEQY
V: TRBV9
D: TRBD1
length: 12

CDR3: SAPALGQF
V: TRBV20-1
D: -
length: 8

CDR3: ASSLPGQGIGELF
V: TRBV5-6
D: TRBD1
length: 13

CDR3: ASSYSGRNTEAF
V: TRBV6-5
D: -
length: 12

CDR3: ASGTPGQAGEQY
V: TRBV7-9
D: TRBD1
length: 12

CDR3: AISGHKNSGNTIY
V: TRBV10-3
D: -
length: 13

CDR3: ASSTSSSGGSYNEQF
V: TRBV19
D: TRBD1
length: 15

CDR3: ASSLFDISYEQY
V: TRBV11-3
D: -
length: 12

CDR3: ASSDSLAGYNEQF
V: TRBV6-4
D: TRBD2
length: 13

CDR3: AWSPHRTQETQY
V: TRBV30
D: -
length: 12

CDR3: ASSLSLSSGANVLT
V: TRBV7-9
D: -
length: 14

CDR3: AAAPRGDSEAF
V: TRBV25-1
D: TRBD1
length: 11

CDR3: ASSLRGAAGELF
V: TRBV5-1
D: -
length: 12

CDR3: ASSPRLEGQQF
V: TRBV5-1
D: -
length: 11

CDR3: ASSPKDRAGNTIY
V: TRBV18
D: TRBD1
length: 13

CDR3: ASRTTGGLHTEAF
V: TRBV6-5
D: TRBD1
length: 13

CDR3: ASSPLSSSGDEQY
V: TRBV5-6
D: TRBD2
length: 13

CDR3: ASGGTGGSYGYT
V: TRBV6-6
D: TRBD1
length: 12

CDR3: ASSPQLTSGRSDTQY
V: TRBV18
D: TRBD2
length: 15

CDR3: SVAGRAEDYGYT
V: TRBV29-1
D: -
length: 12

CDR3: ASSDDRKPSGNTIY
V: TRBV6-4
D: -
length: 14

CDR3: ASSPSGYTEAF
V: TRBV18
D: -
length: 11

CDR3: ASSSSGGASYNEQF
V: TRBV7-9
D: TRBD2
length: 14

CDR3: ATSRGQGLSYT
V: TRBV15
D: TRBD1
length: 11

CDR3: ASLHRDRETDTQY
V: TRBV7-9
D: TRBD1
length: 13

CDR3: ASSGQPSSGNTIY
V: TRBV11-3
D: -
length: 13

CDR3: ASSLTGTGAFEQY
V: TRBV5-1
D: TRBD1
length: 13

CDR3: SVASGPETQY
V: TRBV29-1
D: -
length: 10

CDR3: ASSPDNSNQPQH
V: TRBV11-1
D: -
length: 12

CDR3: ASSPGLVVTDTQY
V: TRBV6-5
D: TRBD2
length: 13

CDR3: ASSQGDRTNQPQH
V: TRBV9
D: TRBD1
length: 13

CDR3: ASSGGGAGELF
V: TRBV4-2
D: TRBD2
length: 11

CDR3: SVPRGESGELF
V: TRBV29-1
D: -
length: 11

CDR3: ASSLAFGLNTEAF
V: TRBV7-9
D: -
length: 13

CDR3: ASSPQGTGNTEAF
V: TRBV18
D: -
length: 13